This T cell receptor (beta chain) originates from a study of blood T cell repertoires in COVID-19. Study-wide context: The study drew acute and convalescent COVID-19 samples from the United States, Italy and Spain. T cells, B-cell-depleted T cells, or PBMCs supplied cDNA or gDNA.

This CDR3 contains 14 residues. The germline CDR1 and CDR2 sequences are SNHLY and FYNNEI. Trimming left V 2 bases short and J 0 bases short, with 8 bases between. Study processing details: Nucleated cell counts were estimated from reference gene primer amplification. The data were produced by immunoSEQ multiplex PCR, yet TCRdb's version contains in-frame clones alone and is incomplete. V and J calls and clone size are as listed in that table; D and trimming were resolved from the DNA. The sample yields 150,000 to 200,000 clones, 81% seen once. This clonotype was obtained from a man aged 55-75 years with active or convalescent COVID-19. Input material: peripheral blood. The chain is built from TRBV2 and TRBJ2-7; D may be TRBD2 (5 bases). CDR3 protein: CASSERTASYEQYF. The CDR3 DNA follows: TGTGCCAGCAGTGAACGGACTGCCTCCTACGAGCAGTACTTC.